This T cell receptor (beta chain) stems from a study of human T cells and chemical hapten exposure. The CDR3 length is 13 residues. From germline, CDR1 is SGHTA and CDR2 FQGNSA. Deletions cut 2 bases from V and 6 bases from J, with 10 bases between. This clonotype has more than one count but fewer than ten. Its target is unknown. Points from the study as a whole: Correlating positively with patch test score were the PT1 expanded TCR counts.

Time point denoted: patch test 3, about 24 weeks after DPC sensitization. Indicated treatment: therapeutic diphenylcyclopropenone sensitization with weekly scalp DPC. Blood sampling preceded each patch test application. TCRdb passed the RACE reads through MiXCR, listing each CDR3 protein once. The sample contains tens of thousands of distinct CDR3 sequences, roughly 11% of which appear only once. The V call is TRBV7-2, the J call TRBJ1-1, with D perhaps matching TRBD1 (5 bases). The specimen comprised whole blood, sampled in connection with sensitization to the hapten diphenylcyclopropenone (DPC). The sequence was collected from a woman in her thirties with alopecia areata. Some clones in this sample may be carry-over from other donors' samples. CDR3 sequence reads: CASSLTVRAEAFF. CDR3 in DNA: TGTGCCAGCAGCTTAACGGTCAGGGCTGAAGCTTTCTTT.